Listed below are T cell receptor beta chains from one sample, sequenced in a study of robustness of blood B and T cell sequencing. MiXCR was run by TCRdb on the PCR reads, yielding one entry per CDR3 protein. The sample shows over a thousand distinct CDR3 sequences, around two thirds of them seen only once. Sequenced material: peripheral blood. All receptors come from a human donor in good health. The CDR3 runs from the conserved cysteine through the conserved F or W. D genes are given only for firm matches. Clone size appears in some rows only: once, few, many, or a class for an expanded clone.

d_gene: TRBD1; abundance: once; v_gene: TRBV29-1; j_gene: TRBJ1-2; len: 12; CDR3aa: CSVRTGAYGYTF; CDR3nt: TGCAGCGTGAGGACAGGAGCCTATGGCTACACCTTC
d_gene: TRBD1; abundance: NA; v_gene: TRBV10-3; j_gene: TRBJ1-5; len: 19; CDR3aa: CAISPGTDDFQAWGRPQHF; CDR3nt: TGTGCCATCAGTCCCGGGACAGACGATTTCCAAGCGTGGGGGCGGCCCCAGCATTTT
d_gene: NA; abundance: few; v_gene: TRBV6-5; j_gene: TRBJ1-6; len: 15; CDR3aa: CASSYSQQGNSPLHF; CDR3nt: TGTGCCAGCAGTTACTCGCAGCAGGGGAATTCACCCCTCCACTTT
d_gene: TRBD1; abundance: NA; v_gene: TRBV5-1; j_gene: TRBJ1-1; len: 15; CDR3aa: CASSRDRVSTTEAFF; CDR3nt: TGCGCCAGCAGCAGAGACAGGGTCTCTACCACTGAAGCTTTCTTT
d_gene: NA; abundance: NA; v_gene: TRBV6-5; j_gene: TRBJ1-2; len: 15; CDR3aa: CASSYSSAYHYGYTF; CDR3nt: TGTGCCAGCAGTTACTCGTCGGCCTACCATTATGGCTACACCTTC
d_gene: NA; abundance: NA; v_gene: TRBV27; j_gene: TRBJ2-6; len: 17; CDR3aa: CASGKAAVISRANVLTF; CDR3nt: TGTGCCAGCGGGAAGGCAGCCGTTATCTCTAGGGCCAACGTCCTGACTTTC
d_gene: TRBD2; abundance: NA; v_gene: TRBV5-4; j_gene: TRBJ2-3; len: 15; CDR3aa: CASTLAGASTDTQYF; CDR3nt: TGTGCCAGCACACTAGCGGGGGCTAGCACAGATACGCAGTATTTT
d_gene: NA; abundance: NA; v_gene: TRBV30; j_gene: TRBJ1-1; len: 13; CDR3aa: CAWSRAVNTEAFF; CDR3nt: TGTGCCTGGAGTAGGGCAGTGAACACTGAAGCTTTCTTT
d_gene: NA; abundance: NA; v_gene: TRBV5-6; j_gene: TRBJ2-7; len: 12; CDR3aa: CASRGRAYEQYF; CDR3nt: TGTGCCAGCAGGGGCAGGGCCTACGAGCAGTACTTC
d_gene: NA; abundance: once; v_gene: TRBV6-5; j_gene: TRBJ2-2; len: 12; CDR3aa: CASSLNTGELFF; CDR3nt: TGTGCCAGCAGTCTAAACACCGGGGAGCTGTTTTTT
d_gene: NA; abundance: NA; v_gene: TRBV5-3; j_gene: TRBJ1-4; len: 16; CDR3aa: CARSPGGRGTNEKLFF; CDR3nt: TGTGCCAGAAGTCCGGGGGGCCGTGGGACTAATGAAAAACTGTTTTTT
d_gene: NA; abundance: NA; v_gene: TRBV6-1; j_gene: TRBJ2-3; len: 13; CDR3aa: CASRRDSTDTQYF; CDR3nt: TGTGCCAGCAGACGGGACAGCACAGATACGCAGTATTTT
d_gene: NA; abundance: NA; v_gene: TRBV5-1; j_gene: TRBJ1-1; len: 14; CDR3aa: CASSLGNRATEAFF; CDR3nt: TGCGCCAGCAGCTTGGGTAACAGGGCCACTGAAGCTTTCTTT
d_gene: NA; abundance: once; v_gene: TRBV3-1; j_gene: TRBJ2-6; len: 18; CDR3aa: CASSQDGYARTGANVLTF; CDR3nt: TGTGCCAGCAGCCAAGATGGGTATGCAAGAACTGGGGCCAACGTCCTGACTTTC
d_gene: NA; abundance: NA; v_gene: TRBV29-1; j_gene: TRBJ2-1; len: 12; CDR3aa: CSVGMRGNEQFF; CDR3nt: TGCAGCGTTGGCATGAGGGGAAATGAGCAGTTCTTC
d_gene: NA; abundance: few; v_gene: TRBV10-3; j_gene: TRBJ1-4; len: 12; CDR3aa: CAISESVEKLFF; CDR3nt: TGTGCCATCAGTGAGTCTGTTGAAAAACTGTTTTTT
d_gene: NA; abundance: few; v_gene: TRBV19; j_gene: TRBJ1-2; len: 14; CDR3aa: CASSIQGNGYGYTF; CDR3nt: TGTGCCAGTAGTATCCAGGGGAACGGCTATGGCTACACCTTC
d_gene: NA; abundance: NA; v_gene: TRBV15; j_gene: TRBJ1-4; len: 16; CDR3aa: CATSPPEGSIGEKLFF; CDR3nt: TGTGCCACCAGCCCGCCGGAGGGTAGTATTGGTGAAAAACTGTTTTTT
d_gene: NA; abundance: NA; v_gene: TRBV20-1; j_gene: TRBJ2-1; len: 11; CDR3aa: CSAISHSEQFF; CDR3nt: TGCAGTGCTATATCCCACAGTGAGCAGTTCTTC
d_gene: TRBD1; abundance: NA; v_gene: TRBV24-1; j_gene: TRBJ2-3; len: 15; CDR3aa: CATSPGQGLMDTQYF; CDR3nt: TGTGCCACCAGCCCGGGACAGGGTTTAATGGATACGCAGTATTTT
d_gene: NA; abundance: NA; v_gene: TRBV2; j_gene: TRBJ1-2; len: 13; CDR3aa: CASSESANYGYTF; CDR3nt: TGTGCCAGCAGTGAGTCTGCTAACTATGGCTACACCTTC
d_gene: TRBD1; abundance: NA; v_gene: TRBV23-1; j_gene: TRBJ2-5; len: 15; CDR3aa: CASSQHRGLGETQYF; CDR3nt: TGCGCCAGCAGTCAACACAGGGGGCTAGGAGAGACCCAGTACTTC
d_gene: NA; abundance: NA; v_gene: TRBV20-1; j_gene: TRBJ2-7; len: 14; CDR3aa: CSAETRGSSYEQYF; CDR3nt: TGCAGTGCCGAGACGCGGGGAAGCTCCTACGAGCAGTACTTC
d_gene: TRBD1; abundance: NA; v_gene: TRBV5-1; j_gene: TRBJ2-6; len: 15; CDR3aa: CASSSQGSGANVLTF; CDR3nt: TGCGCCAGCAGCTCACAGGGGTCTGGGGCCAACGTCCTGACTTTC
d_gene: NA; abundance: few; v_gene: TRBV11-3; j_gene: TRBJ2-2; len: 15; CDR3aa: CASRGEQGHTGELFF; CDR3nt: TGTGCCAGCAGGGGTGAACAGGGCCACACCGGGGAGCTGTTTTTT
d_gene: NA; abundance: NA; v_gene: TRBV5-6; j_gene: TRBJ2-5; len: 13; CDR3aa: CASSLISGETQYF; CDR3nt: TGTGCCAGCAGCTTGATTAGCGGAGAGACCCAGTACTTC
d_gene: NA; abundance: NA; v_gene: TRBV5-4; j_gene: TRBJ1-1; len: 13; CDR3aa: CASSFSQNTEAFF; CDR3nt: TGTGCCAGCAGCTTTTCACAGAACACTGAAGCTTTCTTT
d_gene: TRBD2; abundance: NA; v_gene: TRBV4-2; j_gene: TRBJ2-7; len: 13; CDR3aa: CASSQGTSYEQYF; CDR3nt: TGTGCCAGCAGCCAAGGGACTAGCTACGAGCAGTACTTC
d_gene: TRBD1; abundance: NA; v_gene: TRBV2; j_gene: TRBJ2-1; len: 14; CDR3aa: CASSGTGGYNEQFF; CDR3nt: TGTGCCAGCAGTGGGACAGGGGGGTACAATGAGCAGTTCTTC
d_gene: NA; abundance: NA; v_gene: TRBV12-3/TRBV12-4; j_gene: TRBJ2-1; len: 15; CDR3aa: CASSRQRSSFNEQFF; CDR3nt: TGTGCCAGCAGTCGGCAGCGGTCTAGCTTTAATGAGCAGTTCTTC
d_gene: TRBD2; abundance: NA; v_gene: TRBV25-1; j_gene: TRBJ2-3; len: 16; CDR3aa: CASSENRAGEGDTQYF; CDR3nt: TGTGCCAGCAGCGAAAACCGAGCGGGGGAGGGAGATACGCAGTATTTT
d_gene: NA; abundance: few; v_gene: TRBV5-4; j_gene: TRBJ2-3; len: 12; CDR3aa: CASSLSGYTQYF; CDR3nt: TGTGCCAGCAGCTTGAGTGGTTATACGCAGTATTTT
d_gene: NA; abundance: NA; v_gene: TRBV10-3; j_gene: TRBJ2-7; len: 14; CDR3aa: CAISPTTNSYEQYF; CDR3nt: TGTGCCATCAGCCCCACAACAAATAGCTACGAGCAGTACTTC
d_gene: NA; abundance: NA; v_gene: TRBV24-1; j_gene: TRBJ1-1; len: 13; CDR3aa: CATGSHTNTEAFF; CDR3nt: TGTGCCACCGGCAGTCATACCAACACTGAAGCTTTCTTT
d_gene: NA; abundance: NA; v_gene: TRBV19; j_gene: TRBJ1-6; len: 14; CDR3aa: CASSILSNNSPLHF; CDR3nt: TGTGCCAGTAGTATCCTCAGTAATAATTCACCCCTCCACTTT
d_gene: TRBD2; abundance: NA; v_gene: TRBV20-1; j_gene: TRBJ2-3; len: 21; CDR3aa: CSARANLGTSGHLYSTDTQYF; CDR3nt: TGCAGTGCTAGGGCTAATCTCGGGACTAGCGGACATTTATACAGCACAGATACGCAGTATTTT
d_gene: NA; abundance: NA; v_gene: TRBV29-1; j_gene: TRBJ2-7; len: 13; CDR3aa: CSVRTQSSYEQYF; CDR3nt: TGCAGCGTACGGACACAGAGCTCCTACGAGCAGTACTTC
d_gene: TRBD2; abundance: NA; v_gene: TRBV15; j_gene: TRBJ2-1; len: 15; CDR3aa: CATSRDRVAGGLQFF; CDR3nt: TGTGCCACCAGCAGAGATCGAGTAGCGGGGGGGCTGCAGTTCTTC
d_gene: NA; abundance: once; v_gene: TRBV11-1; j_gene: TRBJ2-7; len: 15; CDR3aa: CASSLGGGGSYEQYF; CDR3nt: TGTGCCAGCAGCTTAGGAGGAGGGGGCTCCTACGAGCAGTACTTC
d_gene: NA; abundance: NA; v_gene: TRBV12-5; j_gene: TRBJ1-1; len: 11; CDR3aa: CASGFSAEAFF; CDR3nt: TGTGCTAGTGGTTTTTCAGCTGAAGCTTTCTTT
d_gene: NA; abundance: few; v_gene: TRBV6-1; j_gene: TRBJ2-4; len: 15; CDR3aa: CASSPSILAKNIQYF; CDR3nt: TGTGCCAGCAGTCCAAGTATCCTAGCCAAAAACATTCAGTACTTC
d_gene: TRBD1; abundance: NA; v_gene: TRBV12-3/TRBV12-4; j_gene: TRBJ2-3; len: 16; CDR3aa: CASSRSGGLGTDTQYF; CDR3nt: TGTGCCAGCAGTCGATCAGGGGGCCTAGGAACAGATACGCAGTATTTT
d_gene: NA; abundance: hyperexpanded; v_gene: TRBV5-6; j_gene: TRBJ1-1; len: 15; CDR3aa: CASSLAGSSNTEAFF; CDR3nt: TGTGCCAGCAGCTTGGCAGGGAGCTCGAACACTGAAGCTTTCTTT